The next 10 T cell receptor beta chains were all read from a single sample in a study of OX40 agonist ivuxolimab in advanced cancers. The repertoire was sequenced with immunoSEQ multiplex PCR; TCRdb's copy has only in-frame clones and lacks some. The sample yields almost 85,000 clones, 94% seen once. The sample consisted of CD4+ or CD8+ T cells sorted from blood, taken in a trial of the OX40 agonist ivuxolimab. These receptor sequences come from an adult with an advanced solid tumor such as melanoma, head and neck, liver or kidney cancer.

The chain combines TRBV4-3 with TRBJ2-1; 7 nucleotides match TRBD2. The CDR3 consists of 18 residues. Germline V gives CDR1 LGHNA, CDR2 YSLEER. V was clipped by 4 bases and J by 1 base; unmatched bases: 13. This CDR3 is CASSLSLGAGDSYNEQFF. CDR3 nucleotide sequence: TGCGCCAGCAGCCTCTCGCTAGGGGCGGGGGATTCCTACAATGAGCAGTTCTTC.

The rearrangement uses TRBV9 and TRBJ1-3, with D perhaps TRBD1 (6 bases). The CDR3 length is 17 residues. Between the trimmed V and J ends, which lost 1 base and 2 bases, there was a span of 16 bases. Germline V CDR1 and CDR2: SGDLS, YYNGEE. The CDR3 sequence: CASSVNQVRGPGNTIYF. CDR3 DNA: TGTGCCAGCAGCGTAAACCAGGTCAGGGGCCCTGGAAACACCATATATTTT.

The rearrangement joins TRBV21-1 to TRBJ2-6. TRBV21-1 is a pseudogene. The CDR3 extends over 18 amino acids. The CDR3 is CASSITGTDVSGANVLTF. CDR3 in DNA: TGTGCCAGCAGCATTACCGGGACCGACGTCTCTGGGGCCAACGTCCTGACTTTC.

This chain connects TRBV27 to TRBJ1-5; no definite D call. The CDR3 runs to 15 residues. Germline lookup yields CDR1 MNHEY and CDR2 SMNVEV (reference sequence). V was trimmed by 3 bases and J by 0 bases, leaving 9 bases between them. CDR3 in amino acids: CASSLEGYSNQPQHF. CDR3 DNA: TGTGCCAGCAGTTTGGAAGGATATAGCAATCAGCCCCAGCATTTT.

The chain has TRBV19 and TRBJ2-7; 8 nucleotides match TRBD1. The junction had 5 bases not matched to a gene; V was cut back by 5 bases and J by 5 bases. This CDR3 has 13 amino acids. The V gene's germline CDR1 is LNHDA and CDR2 SQIVND (reference sequence). The CDR3 reads CASSDRGFNEQYF. The CDR3 DNA follows: TGTGCCAGTAGTGACAGGGGTTTCAACGAGCAGTACTTC.

This rearrangement joins TRBV9 to TRBJ1-4; the D gene is possibly TRBD1 (6 bases). The germline gives CDR1 SGDLS, CDR2 YYNGEE. Trimming took off 0 bases at V and 3 bases at J, with 15 bases between the two ends. The CDR3 runs 17 residues. CDR3 amino acids: CASSVARDTAANEKLFF. The CDR3 DNA is TGTGCCAGCAGCGTAGCAAGGGACACCGCGGCTAATGAAAAACTGTTTTTT.

J is TRBJ2-3 and V is TRBV19, with D tentatively TRBD1 or TRBD2 (5 bases each). This CDR3 comprises 15 residues. Per germline, CDR1 LNHDA and CDR2 SQIVND (reference sequence). The V end was cut by 9 bases, the J end by 2 bases, with 18 bases between. CDR3 in amino acids: CASRGARQHTDTQYF. CDR3 in DNA: TGTGCCAGCCGAGGGGCGAGACAGCACACAGATACGCAGTATTTT.

The chain uses TRBV27 and TRBJ2-5, with D perhaps assigned TRBD1 or TRBD2 (5 bases each). Trimming stripped 7 bases from V and 5 bases from J, with 20 bases between. The CDR3 extends over 15 amino acids. The germline gives CDR1 MNHEY, CDR2 SMNVEV (reference sequence). The CDR3 reads CASNHPRGTEETQYF. The CDR3, as DNA: TGTGCCAGCAATCACCCTCGGGGCACGGAGGAGACCCAGTACTTC.

V is TRBV27 and J is TRBJ2-3, with D tentatively TRBD1 (6 bases). The length of the CDR3 is 18 residues. Germline CDR1 MNHEY, CDR2 SMNVEV (reference sequence). V lost 3 bases and J 0 bases, leaving 19 bases between the germline ends. The DNA of the CDR3 is TGTGCCAGCAGTTTCTTTCCCCCTAACAGGGCTAGCACAGATACGCAGTATTTT. Amino acids: CASSFFPPNRASTDTQYF.

The chain couples TRBV28 to TRBJ1-5; 7 bases are a match to TRBD1. The CDR3 has 14 residues. V shed 6 bases, J shed 1 base, and the junction held 3 bases outside the gene matches. Germline CDR1 and CDR2: MDHEN and SYDVKM. This chain's CDR3 is CASSGTASNQPQHF. The CDR3 nucleotides read TGTGCCAGCAGCGGGACAGCAAGCAATCAGCCCCAGCATTTT. Combining the CDR3 with reference TRBV28 and TRBJ1-5 gives the whole variable domain DVKVTQSSRYLVKRTGEKVFLECVQDMDHENMFWYRQDPGLGLRLIYFSYDVKMKEKGDIPEGYSVSREKKERFSLILESASTNQTSMYLCASSGTASNQPQHFGDGTRLSIL.